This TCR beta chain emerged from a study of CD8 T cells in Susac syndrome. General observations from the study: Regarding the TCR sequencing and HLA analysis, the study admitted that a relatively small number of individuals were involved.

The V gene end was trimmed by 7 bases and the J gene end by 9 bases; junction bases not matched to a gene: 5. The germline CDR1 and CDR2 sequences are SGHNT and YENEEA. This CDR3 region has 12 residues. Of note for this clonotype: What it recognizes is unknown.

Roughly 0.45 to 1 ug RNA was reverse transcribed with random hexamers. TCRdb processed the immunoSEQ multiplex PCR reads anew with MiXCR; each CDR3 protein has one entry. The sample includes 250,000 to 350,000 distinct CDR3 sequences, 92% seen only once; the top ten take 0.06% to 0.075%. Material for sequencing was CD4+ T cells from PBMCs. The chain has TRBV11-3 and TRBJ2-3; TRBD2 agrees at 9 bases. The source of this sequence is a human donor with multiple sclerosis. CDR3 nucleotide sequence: TGTGCCAGCACTCAAAGCGGGGGGACGCAGTATTTT. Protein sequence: CASTQSGGTQYF. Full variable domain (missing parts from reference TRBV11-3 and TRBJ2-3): EAGVVQSPRYKIIEKKQPVAFWCNPISGHNTLYWYLQNLGQGPELLIRYENEEAVDDSQLPKDRFSAERLKGVDSTLKIQPAELGDSAVYLCASTQSGGTQYFGPGTRLTVL.